The 10 T cell receptor beta chains given below trace back to one sample, sequenced in a study of blood T cell repertoires in COVID-19. TCRdb's copy holds only in-frame clones and misses some; the assay was immunoSEQ multiplex PCR. The sample lists 200,000 to 250,000 clones, around 87% occurring once. Material: peripheral blood. The receptors come from a man aged 55 to 70 with acute or convalescent COVID-19.

The chain links TRBV21-1 to TRBJ1-2; TRBD1, the table's D call, lacks a check against the DNA. TRBV21-1 has pseudogene status. This CDR3 region has 14 residues. The CDR3, as DNA: TGTGCCAGCAGCAAAGACAGGGTCCCTTGTGGCTACACCTTC. It encodes CASSKDRVPCGYTF.

The chain has TRBV2 and TRBJ2-1; tentatively, D is TRBD2 (7 bases). V was pared by 1 base and J by 5 bases, with 12 bases between. The CDR3 loop spans 15 amino acids. Germline values: CDR1 SNHLY, CDR2 FYNNEI. The CDR3 DNA follows: TGTGCCAGCAGTGAAGTCGGGGGGCCCAACAATGAGCAGTTCTTC. It codes for CASSEVGGPNNEQFF.

The chain combines TRBV6-6 with TRBJ1-2; the D gene is possibly TRBD1 (5 bases). Per the germline V gene, CDR1 is MNHNY and CDR2 is SVGAGI (reference sequence). The CDR3 totals 13 residues. The V gene lost 2 bases and the J gene lost 3 bases, with 7 bases spanning the gap. The CDR3 loop reads CASSYEGDYGYTF. CDR3 DNA sequence: TGTGCCAGCAGTTACGAAGGGGACTATGGCTACACCTTC.

The V and J genes are TRBV5-1 and TRBJ1-6; D is uncertain. Trimming removed 4 bases from V and 9 bases from J, with 14 bases in between. This CDR3 comprises 14 residues. Germline loops: CDR1 SGHRS, CDR2 YFSETQ. CDR3 coding DNA: TGCGCCAGCAGCGCGGCATTGGGAGGTTCACCCCTCCACTTT. It codes for CASSAALGGSPLHF.

J is TRBJ1-4 and V is TRBV21-1; the DNA was not compared with TRBD1, the D call given in the table. TRBV21-1 has pseudogene status. CDR3 length equals 18 residues. The DNA for the CDR3 is TGTGCCAGTAGCAGAGGGACAGGGGTGAGAATAACTAATGAAAAACTGTTTTTT. Translated, it gives CASSRGTGVRITNEKLFF.

The chain's CDR3 is CASSTPEGTGELFF. CDR3 nucleotide sequence: TGTGCCAGCAGCACCCCCGAGGGCACCGGGGAGCTGTTTTTT. The chain joins TRBV7-2 to TRBJ2-2, with a weak D call TRBD2 (5 bases). The CDR3 runs 14 residues. The V gene lost 5 bases and the J gene lost 4 bases, with 11 bases spanning the gap. CDR1 and CDR2 from the germline V gene are SGHTA and FQGNSA. The full variable domain, with the rest looked up from reference TRBV7-2 and TRBJ2-2, is GAGVSQSPSNKVTEKGKDVELRCDPISGHTALYWYRQSLGQGLEFLIYFQGNSAPDKSGLPSDRFSAERTGGSVSTLTIQRTQQEDSAVYLCASSTPEGTGELFFGEGSRLTVL.

V is TRBV6-6 and J is TRBJ2-2; 8 bases line up with TRBD1. CDR3 length: 16 amino acids. The junction had 5 bases not matched to a gene; V was cut back by 3 bases and J by 2 bases. Germline loops: CDR1 MNHNY, CDR2 SVGAGI (reference sequence). The CDR3 reads CASSYLGQGNTGELFF. For the CDR3, the DNA is TGTGCCAGCAGTTATCTAGGACAGGGTAACACCGGGGAGCTGTTTTTT.

The V and J genes are TRBV14 and TRBJ1-6; 8 bases are shared with TRBD1. V shed 1 base and J 3 bases; nucleotides not matched to a gene: 11. The CDR3 consists of 19 residues. The germline CDR1 and CDR2 sequences are SGHDN and FVKESK. In DNA form, the CDR3 reads TGTGCCAGCAGCCAAGGAGCGTCTCAGGGGGCGGTCTATAATTCACCCCTCCACTTT. Translation gives CASSQGASQGAVYNSPLHF.

V and J are TRBV19 and TRBJ2-3; D is perhaps TRBD1 (6 bases). The germline gives CDR1 LNHDA, CDR2 SQIVND (reference sequence). Trimming removed 4 bases at V and 4 bases at J, with 12 bases between. The CDR3 covers 14 residues. The CDR3 DNA sequence: TGTGCCAGTAGTAGAGGACAGTTCTCAGATACGCAGTATTTT. It yields the protein CASSRGQFSDTQYF.

This rearrangement joins TRBV4-1 to TRBJ2-7; 7 bases match TRBD1. After removal of 2 bases from V and 0 bases from J, the junction contained 13 bases not matched to a gene. This CDR3 spans 18 amino acids. Germline loops: CDR1 MGHRA, CDR2 YSYEKL. The CDR3 coding sequence is TGCGCCAGCAGCCAATTAAGAATTTACAGGGGATACTCCTACGAGCAGTACTTC. Translation gives CASSQLRIYRGYSYEQYF.